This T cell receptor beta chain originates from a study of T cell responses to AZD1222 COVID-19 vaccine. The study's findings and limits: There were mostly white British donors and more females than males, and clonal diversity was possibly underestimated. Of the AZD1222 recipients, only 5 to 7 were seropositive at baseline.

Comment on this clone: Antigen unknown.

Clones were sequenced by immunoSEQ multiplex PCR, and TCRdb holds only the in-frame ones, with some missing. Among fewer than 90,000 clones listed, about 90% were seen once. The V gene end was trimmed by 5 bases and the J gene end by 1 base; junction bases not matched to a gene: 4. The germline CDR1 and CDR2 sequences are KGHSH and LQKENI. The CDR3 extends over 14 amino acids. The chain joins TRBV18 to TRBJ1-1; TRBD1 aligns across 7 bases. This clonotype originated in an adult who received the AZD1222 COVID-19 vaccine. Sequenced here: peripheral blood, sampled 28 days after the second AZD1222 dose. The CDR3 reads CASSAWTGNTEAFF. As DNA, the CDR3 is TGTGCCAGCTCAGCGTGGACAGGGAACACTGAAGCTTTCTTT.